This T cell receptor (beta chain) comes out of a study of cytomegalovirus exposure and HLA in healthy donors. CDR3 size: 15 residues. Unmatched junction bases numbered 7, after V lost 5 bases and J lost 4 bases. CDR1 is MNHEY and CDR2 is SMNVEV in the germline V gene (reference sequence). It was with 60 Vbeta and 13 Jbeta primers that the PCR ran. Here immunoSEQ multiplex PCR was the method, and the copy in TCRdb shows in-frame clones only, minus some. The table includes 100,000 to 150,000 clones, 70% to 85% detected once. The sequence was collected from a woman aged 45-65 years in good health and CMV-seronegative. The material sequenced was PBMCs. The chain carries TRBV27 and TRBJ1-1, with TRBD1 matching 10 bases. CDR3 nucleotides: TGTGCCAGCAGTCGACAGGGGGCGGGGAGCACTGAAGCTTTCTTT. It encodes CASSRQGAGSTEAFF.